The 15 T cell receptor beta chains in this list originate from one sample, sequenced in a study of cytomegalovirus exposure and HLA in healthy donors. Amplification used 60 Vbeta primers and 13 Jbeta primers. The assay was immunoSEQ multiplex PCR, and TCRdb's table has in-frame clones only and misses some. The table includes about 200,000 clones, 79% detected once. Sequenced material: PBMCs. The source of these receptors is a woman in her twenties or thirties in good health and CMV-seropositive.

The chain has TRBV5-1 and TRBJ2-7, with TRBD1 identical over 9 bases. The CDR3 is made up of 14 amino acids. Trimming cost V 2 bases and J 4 bases; bases outside gene matches: 4. CDR1 and CDR2 from the germline V gene are SGHRS and YFSETQ. As DNA, the CDR3 is TGCGCCAGCAGCTTTGGGACAGGGAAATACGAGCAGTACTTC. Its protein is CASSFGTGKYEQYF.

This chain uses TRBV5-4 with TRBJ2-1; 7 bases are shared with TRBD1. The CDR3 loop spans 14 amino acids. Germline V lookup: CDR1 SGHNT, CDR2 YYREEE (reference sequence). The ends lost 3 bases at V and 7 bases at J; junction bases unmatched: 7. CDR3 loop: CASSSARQGNEQFF. CDR3 DNA sequence: TGTGCCAGCAGCTCAGCCCGACAGGGAAATGAGCAGTTCTTC.

This rearrangement joins TRBV6-1 to TRBJ1-3, with 7 bases fitting TRBD1. The CDR3 is 16 residues long. J was trimmed by 3 bases and V by 0 bases; bases with no gene match: 5. Germline V lookup: CDR1 MNHNS, CDR2 SASEGT. CDR3 loop: CASSEAPTGLGNTIYF. The CDR3 DNA is TGTGCCAGCAGTGAAGCCCCGACAGGGCTTGGAAACACCATATATTTT.

This clone appeared a single time. The CDR3 loop is CASSLDLEEKLFF. The CDR3 bases are TGTGCCAGCAGCTTAGATTTGGAGGAAAAACTGTTTTTT. This chain uses TRBV11-2 with TRBJ1-4; no clear D gene. The CDR3 has 13 amino acids. The germline V gene has CDR1 SGHAT and CDR2 FQNNGV. Trimming shortened V by 0 bases and J by 8 bases, and 7 bases separated the two germline ends.

The CDR3: CASSLATGANVLTF. DNA of the CDR3: TGCGCCAGCAGCTTGGCAACTGGGGCCAACGTCCTGACTTTC. The chain joins TRBV5-1 to TRBJ2-6; D ambiguous. This CDR3 contains 14 residues. V gave up 0 bases and J gave up 2 bases, with 3 bases separating them. Per the germline V gene, CDR1 is SGHRS and CDR2 is YFSETQ.

This clone has only one observation. The chain is built from TRBV4-1 and TRBJ1-2; D is perhaps TRBD1 (6 bases). The V end was cut by 1 base, the J end by 1 base, with 19 bases between. The CDR3 runs to 18 residues. Germline-derived CDR1 and CDR2 are MGHRA and YSYEKL. The CDR3, as DNA: TGCGCCAGCAGCCAAGCCCAGGGGAAGGTTTACCTTAACTATGGCTACACCTTC. Translated, it gives CASSQAQGKVYLNYGYTF.

The chain links TRBV5-6 to TRBJ2-3, with D possibly TRBD1 on 6 matching bases. CDR1 and CDR2 from the germline V gene are SGHDT and YYEEEE. Deletions cut 1 base from V and 4 bases from J, with 13 bases between. This CDR3 contains 15 residues. The CDR3: CASSLTTGTSDTQYF. Here the CDR3 DNA reads TGTGCCAGCAGCTTGACGACGGGGACATCAGATACGCAGTATTTT.

This clone was seen once. J is TRBJ2-1 and V is TRBV4-1, with 7 bases lining up with TRBD2. The V gene's germline CDR1 is MGHRA and CDR2 YSYEKL. V was clipped by 3 bases and J by 5 bases; unmatched bases: 10. The CDR3 extends over 16 amino acids. As DNA, the CDR3 is TGCGCCAGCAGCCACTTCAGCGGGATGCGAAACAATGAGCAGTTCTTC. Protein product: CASSHFSGMRNNEQFF.

This chain uses TRBV18 with TRBJ2-7; TRBD1 matches 12 bases. CDR1 KGHSH and CDR2 LQKENI come from the germline V gene. The CDR3 consists of 15 residues. V lost 3 bases to trimming and J lost 5 bases; unmatched junction nucleotides: 5. The CDR3: CASSPPGTGGHEQYF. CDR3 DNA sequence: TGTGCCAGCTCACCCCCCGGGACAGGGGGCCACGAGCAGTACTTC.

A remark on this clone: The same CDR3 also results from other DNA sequences found in this sample. The rearrangement uses TRBV7-9 and TRBJ1-1; D is undetermined. Trimming left V 3 bases short and J 3 bases short, with 5 bases between. Germline V gives CDR1 SEHNR, CDR2 FQNEAQ (reference sequence). The CDR3 is 12 amino acids. This chain's CDR3 is CASSFSDTEAFF. For the CDR3, the DNA is TGTGCCAGCAGCTTTTCGGACACTGAAGCTTTCTTT.

J is TRBJ1-1 and V is TRBV30; weak D call: TRBD1 (5 bases). With 0 bases removed from V and 6 bases from J, the gap between germline ends came to 11 bases. The germline CDR1 and CDR2 sequences are GTSNPN and SVGIG (reference sequence). The CDR3 extends over 13 amino acids. As DNA, the CDR3 is TGTGCCTGGAGTGTACAAGGGGCCGCTGAAGCTTTCTTT. It specifies CAWSVQGAAEAFF.

The V gene is TRBV30, the J gene TRBJ2-1; the D is unclear. Germline V CDR1 and CDR2: GTSNPN, SVGIG (reference sequence). The CDR3 spans 13 residues. V was cut by 3 bases and J by 5 bases, with 11 bases left in between. As DNA, the CDR3 is TGTGCCTGGAGCCTAGAGACCAACAATGAGCAGTTCTTC. Protein product: CAWSLETNNEQFF.

The chain carries TRBV21-1 and TRBJ2-7; the table's TRBD1 call for D was not verified on the DNA. TRBV21-1 is a documented pseudogene. The length of the CDR3 is 16 residues. The CDR3 DNA reads as TGTGCCAGCAGCAAGTCCAGGGGATCTACTCCCTACGAGCAGTACTTC. It translates to CASSKSRGSTPYEQYF.

The genes are TRBV4-3 and TRBJ1-2; 9 positions match TRBD1. With V trimmed by 0 bases and J by 1 base, 9 bases remained unmatched. The CDR3 has 18 residues. Per germline, CDR1 LGHNA and CDR2 YSLEER. CDR3 in amino acids: CASSQERDRATHNYGYTF. CDR3 sequence (DNA): TGCGCCAGCAGCCAAGAAAGGGACAGGGCCACTCATAACTATGGCTACACCTTC.

The J gene is TRBJ2-1, the V gene TRBV11-3; possible D gene TRBD2, 5 bases. Germline CDR1 is SGHNT and CDR2 is YENEEA. Deletions cut 4 bases from V and 0 bases from J, with 16 bases between. The CDR3 sequence is 17 residues long. Here the CDR3 DNA reads TGTGCCAGCAGCTCTCCCCTAGGGAGAAGCTCCTACAATGAGCAGTTCTTC. Translation: CASSSPLGRSSYNEQFF.